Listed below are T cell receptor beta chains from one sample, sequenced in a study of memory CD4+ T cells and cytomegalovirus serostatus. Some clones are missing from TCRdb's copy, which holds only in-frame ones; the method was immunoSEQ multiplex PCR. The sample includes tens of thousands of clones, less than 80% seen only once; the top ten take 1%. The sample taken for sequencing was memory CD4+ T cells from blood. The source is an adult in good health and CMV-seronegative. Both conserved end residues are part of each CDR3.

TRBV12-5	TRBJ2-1	CASGRTENNEQFF
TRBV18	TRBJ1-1	CASSPGEGSPEAFF
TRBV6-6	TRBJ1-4	CASSPTGFSLNQKLFF
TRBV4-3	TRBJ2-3	CASSQAGLAGGTQYF
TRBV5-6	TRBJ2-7	CASSLGRTSYEQYF
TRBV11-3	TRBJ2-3	CASSLGGSTDTQYF
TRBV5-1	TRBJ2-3	CASSLALAGSDTQYF
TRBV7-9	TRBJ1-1	CASSLSRNTEAFF
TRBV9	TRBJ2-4	CASSLPGSKNIQYF
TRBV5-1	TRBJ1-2	CASSPDGNNYGYTF
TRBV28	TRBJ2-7	CASTDRTYEQYF
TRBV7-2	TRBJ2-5	CASSLVASGRQETQYF
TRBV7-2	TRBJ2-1	CASSSGRDPKRFF
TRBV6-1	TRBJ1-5	CASSDSEGNQPQHF
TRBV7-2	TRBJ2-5	CASSRDGRPQTQYF
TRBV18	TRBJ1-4	CASFTQGAREKLFF
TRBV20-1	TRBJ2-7	CSALYSGRQYF
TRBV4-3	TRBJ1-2	CASSSGQGAFGYTF
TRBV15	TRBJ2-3	CATSGQGAEWDTQYF
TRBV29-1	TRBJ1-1	CSVGTTEAFF
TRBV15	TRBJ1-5	CATTGGGNQPQHF
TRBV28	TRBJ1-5	CASRSGISNQPQHF
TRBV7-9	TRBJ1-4	CASEITGQSKSQGGKLFF
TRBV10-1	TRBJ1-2	CASSGDRGSGYTF
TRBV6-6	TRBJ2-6	CASSSRGHNVLTF
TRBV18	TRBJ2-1	CASSMSNSYNEQFF
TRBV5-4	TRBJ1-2	CASSLGQGAEYGYTF
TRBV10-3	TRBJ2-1	CATTGTPTAGEQFF
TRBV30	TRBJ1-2	CAWIWGASPYGYTF
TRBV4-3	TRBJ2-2	CASSQGPRANRELFF
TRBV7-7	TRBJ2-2	CASSQSRNTGELFF
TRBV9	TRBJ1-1	CASSVRPADTEAFF
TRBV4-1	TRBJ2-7	CASSHSDRGSYEQYF
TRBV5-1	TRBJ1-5	CASSLWGGNQPQHF
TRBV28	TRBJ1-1	CASRGQGGNTEAFF
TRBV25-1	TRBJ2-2	CASESSPSGITGELFF
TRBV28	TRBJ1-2	CASSLERVLGRSYGYTF
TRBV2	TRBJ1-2	CASSGSGFYGYTF
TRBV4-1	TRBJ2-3	CASSQGTGNTDTQYF
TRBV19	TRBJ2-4	CASSIGGAGGGQENIQYF
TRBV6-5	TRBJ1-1	CASSGTGGEAFF
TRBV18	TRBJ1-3	CASSTTRDTIYF
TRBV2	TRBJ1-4	CASSYNNEKLFF
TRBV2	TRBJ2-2	CASSVVSNTGELFF
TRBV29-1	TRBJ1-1	CSVGQGSYTEAFF
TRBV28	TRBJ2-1	CASRLYGTAGLGEQFF
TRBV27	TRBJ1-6	CASSLSLGRINSPLHF
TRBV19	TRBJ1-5	CASSITGSNQPQHF
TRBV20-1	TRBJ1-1	CSARGGVVAFF
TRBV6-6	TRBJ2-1	CASTHQSSYNEQFF
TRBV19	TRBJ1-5	CASSISAMLGGGNQPQHF
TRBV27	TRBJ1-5	CASSFRGSQPQHF
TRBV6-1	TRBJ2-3	CASSGTSRWDTQYF
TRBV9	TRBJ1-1	CASSWTENTEAFF
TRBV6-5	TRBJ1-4	CASRNPGGEKLFF